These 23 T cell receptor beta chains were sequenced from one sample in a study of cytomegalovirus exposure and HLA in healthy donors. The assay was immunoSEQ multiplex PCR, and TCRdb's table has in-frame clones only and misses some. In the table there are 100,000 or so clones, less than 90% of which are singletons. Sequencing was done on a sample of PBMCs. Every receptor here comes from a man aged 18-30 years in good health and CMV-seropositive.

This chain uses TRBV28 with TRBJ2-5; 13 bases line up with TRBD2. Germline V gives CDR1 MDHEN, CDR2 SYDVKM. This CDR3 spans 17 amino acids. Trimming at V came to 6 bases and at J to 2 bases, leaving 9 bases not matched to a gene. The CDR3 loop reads CASRGSGLAGVQETQYF. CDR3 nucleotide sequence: TGTGCCAGCAGGGGGTCAGGACTAGCGGGAGTACAAGAGACCCAGTACTTC.

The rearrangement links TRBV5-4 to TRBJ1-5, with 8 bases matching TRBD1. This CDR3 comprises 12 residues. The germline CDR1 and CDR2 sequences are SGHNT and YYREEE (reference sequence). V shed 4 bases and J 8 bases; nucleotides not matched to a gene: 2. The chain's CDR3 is CASSLQGEPQHF. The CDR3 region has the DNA TGTGCCAGCAGCCTACAGGGGGAGCCCCAGCATTTT. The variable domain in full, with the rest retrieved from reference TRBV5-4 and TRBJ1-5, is ETGVTQSPTHLIKTRGQQVTLRCSSQSGHNTVSWYQQALGQGPQFIFQYYREEENGRGNFPPRFSGLQFPNYSSELNVNALELDDSALYLCASSLQGEPQHFGDGTRLSIL.

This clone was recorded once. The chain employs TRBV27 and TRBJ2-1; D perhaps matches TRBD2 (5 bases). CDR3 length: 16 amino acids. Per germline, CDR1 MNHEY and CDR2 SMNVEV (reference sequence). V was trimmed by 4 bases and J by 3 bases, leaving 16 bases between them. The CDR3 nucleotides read TGTGCCAGCAGTTATACTATTAGCGATCACTACAATGAGCAGTTCTTC. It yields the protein CASSYTISDHYNEQFF.

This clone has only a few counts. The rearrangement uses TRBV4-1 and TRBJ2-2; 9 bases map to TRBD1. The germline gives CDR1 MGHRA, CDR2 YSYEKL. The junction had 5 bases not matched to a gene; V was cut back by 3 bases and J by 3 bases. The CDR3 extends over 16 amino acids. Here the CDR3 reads CASSHQDRGDTGELFF. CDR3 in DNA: TGCGCCAGCAGCCATCAGGACAGGGGAGACACCGGGGAGCTGTTTTTT.

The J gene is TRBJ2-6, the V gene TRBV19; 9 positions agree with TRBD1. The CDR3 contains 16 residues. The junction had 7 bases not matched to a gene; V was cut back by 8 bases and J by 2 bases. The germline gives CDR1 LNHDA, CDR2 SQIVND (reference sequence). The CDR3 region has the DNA TGTGCCAGTTCGGGGACAGGGCTCACTGGGGCCAACGTCCTGACTTTC. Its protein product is CASSGTGLTGANVLTF.

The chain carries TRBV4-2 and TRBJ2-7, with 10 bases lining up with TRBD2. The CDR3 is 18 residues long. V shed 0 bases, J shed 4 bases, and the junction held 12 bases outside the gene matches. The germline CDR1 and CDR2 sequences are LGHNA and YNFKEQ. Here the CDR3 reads CASSQDILAGELLYEQYF. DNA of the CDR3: TGTGCCAGCAGCCAAGATATCCTAGCGGGAGAGTTATTATACGAGCAGTACTTC.

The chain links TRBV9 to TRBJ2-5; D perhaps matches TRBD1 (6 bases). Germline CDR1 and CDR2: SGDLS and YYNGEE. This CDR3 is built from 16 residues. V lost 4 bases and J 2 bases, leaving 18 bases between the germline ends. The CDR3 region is CASSTRQEGGQETQYF. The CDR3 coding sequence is TGTGCCAGCAGCACAAGACAGGAAGGAGGACAAGAGACCCAGTACTTC.

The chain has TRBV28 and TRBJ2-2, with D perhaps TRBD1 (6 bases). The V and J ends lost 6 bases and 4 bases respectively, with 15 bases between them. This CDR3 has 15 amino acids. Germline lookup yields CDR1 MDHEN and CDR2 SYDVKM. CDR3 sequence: CASRQQGGGTGELFF. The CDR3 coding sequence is TGTGCCAGCAGGCAACAGGGTGGAGGCACCGGGGAGCTGTTTTTT.

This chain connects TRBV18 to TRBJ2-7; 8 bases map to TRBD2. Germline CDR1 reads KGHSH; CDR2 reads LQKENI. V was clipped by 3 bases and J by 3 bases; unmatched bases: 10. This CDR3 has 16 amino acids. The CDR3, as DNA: TGTGCCAGCTCACCGGCGGGAGGAGAAGGAGACTACGAGCAGTACTTC. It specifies CASSPAGGEGDYEQYF.

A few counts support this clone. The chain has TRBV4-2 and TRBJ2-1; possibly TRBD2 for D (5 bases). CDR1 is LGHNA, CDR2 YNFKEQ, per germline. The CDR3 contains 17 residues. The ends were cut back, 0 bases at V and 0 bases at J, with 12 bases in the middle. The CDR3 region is CASSQEIAGNSYNEQFF. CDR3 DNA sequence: TGTGCCAGCAGCCAAGAAATCGCCGGGAACTCCTACAATGAGCAGTTCTTC.

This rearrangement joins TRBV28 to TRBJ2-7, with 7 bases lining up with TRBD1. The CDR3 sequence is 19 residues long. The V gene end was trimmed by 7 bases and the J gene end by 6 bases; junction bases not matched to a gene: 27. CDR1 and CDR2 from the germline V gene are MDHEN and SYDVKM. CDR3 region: CASITDLPKGQTPLREQYF. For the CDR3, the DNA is TGTGCCAGCATTACCGACCTCCCCAAGGGACAGACCCCGTTGCGCGAGCAGTACTTC.

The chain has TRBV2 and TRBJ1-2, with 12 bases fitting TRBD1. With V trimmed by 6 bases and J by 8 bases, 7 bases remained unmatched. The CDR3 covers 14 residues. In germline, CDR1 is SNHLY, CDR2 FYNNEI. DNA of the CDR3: TGTGCCAGCAGGGGACAGGGGGCGATGAACGGCTACACCTTC. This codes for CASRGQGAMNGYTF.

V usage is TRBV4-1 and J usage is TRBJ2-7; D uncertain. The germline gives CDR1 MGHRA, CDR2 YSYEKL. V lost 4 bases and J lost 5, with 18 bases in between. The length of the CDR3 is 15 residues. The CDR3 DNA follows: TGCGCCAGCAGCCTTGTGAGGTCAAAGGTAAACGAGCAGTACTTC. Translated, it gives CASSLVRSKVNEQYF.

CDR3: CASSDFPGTLNEQFF. CDR3 in DNA: TGTGCCAGCAGTGACTTTCCGGGAACCCTCAATGAGCAGTTCTTC. V and J are TRBV6-4 and TRBJ2-1; TRBD2 is a possible D gene (5 bases). CDR1 and CDR2 from the germline V gene are MRHNA and SNTAGT. V lost 1 base, J lost 6 bases, and 13 bases lay in between. The CDR3 is 15 amino acids.

The CDR3 loop reads CASTSRRGDYGYTF. CDR3 DNA: TGTGCCAGTACTTCCCGACGGGGGGACTATGGCTACACCTTC. The chain employs TRBV19 and TRBJ1-2, with D possibly matching TRBD1 (5 bases). This CDR3 contains 14 residues. Germline V gene data show CDR1 as LNHDA and CDR2 as SQIVND (reference sequence). V lost 7 bases and J lost 3, with 15 bases in between.

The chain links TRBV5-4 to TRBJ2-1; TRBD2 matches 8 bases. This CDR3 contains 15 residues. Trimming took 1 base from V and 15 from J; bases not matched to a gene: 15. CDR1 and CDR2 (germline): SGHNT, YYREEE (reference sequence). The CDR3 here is CASSLSSGGAGGRFF. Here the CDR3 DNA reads TGTGCCAGCAGCTTGAGTTCGGGGGGGGCGGGCGGTCGGTTCTTC.

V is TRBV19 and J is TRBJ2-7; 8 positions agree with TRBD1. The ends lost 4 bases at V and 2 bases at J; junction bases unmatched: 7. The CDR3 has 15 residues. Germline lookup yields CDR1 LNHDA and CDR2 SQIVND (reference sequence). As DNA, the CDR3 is TGTGCCAGTAGTACCGGGGACAGGCTCCCCTACGAGCAGTACTTC. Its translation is CASSTGDRLPYEQYF.

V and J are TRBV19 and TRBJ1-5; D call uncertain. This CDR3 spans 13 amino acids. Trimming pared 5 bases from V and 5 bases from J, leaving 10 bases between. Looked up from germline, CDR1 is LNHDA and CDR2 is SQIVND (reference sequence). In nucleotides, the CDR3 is TGTGCCAGTAGTTCTCGGGAGTATCAGCCCCAGCATTTT. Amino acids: CASSSREYQPQHF.

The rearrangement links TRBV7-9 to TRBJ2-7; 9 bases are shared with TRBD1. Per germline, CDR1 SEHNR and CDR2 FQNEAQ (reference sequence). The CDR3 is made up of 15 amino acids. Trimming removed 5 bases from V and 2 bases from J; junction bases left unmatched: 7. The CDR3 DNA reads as TGTGCCAGCAGCACGCGGGACAGGGAGGCCTACGAGCAGTACTTC. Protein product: CASSTRDREAYEQYF.

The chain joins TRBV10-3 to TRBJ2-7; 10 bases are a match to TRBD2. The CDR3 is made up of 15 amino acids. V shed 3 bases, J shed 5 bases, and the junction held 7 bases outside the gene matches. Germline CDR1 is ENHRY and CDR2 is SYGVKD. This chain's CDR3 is CAISDVTSGAHEQYF. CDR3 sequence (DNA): TGTGCCATCAGTGACGTCACTAGCGGGGCCCACGAGCAGTACTTC.

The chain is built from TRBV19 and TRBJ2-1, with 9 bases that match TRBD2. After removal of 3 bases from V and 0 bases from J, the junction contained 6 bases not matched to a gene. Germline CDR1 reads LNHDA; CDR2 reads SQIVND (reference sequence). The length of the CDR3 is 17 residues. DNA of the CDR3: TGTGCCAGTAGTATTATGAGCGGGAGGAGCTCCTACAATGAGCAGTTCTTC. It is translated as CASSIMSGRSSYNEQFF.

CDR3 nucleotide sequence: TGTGCCAGCAGCCAACGGGCCGGGACAGGGCGTCTTTCCTATGGCTACACCTTC. Amino acids: CASSQRAGTGRLSYGYTF. V gene TRBV16 combines with J gene TRBJ1-2; 9 nucleotides align to TRBD1. The CDR3 contains 18 residues. CDR1 is KGHSY, CDR2 FQNENV, per germline. The junction had 14 bases not matched to a gene; V was cut back by 2 bases and J by 4 bases.

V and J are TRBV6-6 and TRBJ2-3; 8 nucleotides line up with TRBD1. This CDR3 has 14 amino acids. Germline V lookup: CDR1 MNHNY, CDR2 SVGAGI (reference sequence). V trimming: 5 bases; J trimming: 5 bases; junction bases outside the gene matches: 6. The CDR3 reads CASSGRTGRDTQYF. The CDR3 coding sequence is TGTGCCAGCAGTGGTCGGACAGGGAGAGATACGCAGTATTTT.